The 7 T cell receptor beta chains given below trace back to one sample, sequenced in a study of T cell repertoires in cytomegalovirus infection. MiXCR, applied by TCRdb to the reads, yields one record per CDR3 protein. Of about a million distinct CDR3 sequences listed, about a third are singletons. No antigen is known for these receptors. This material consisted of cultured CD8+ T cells from PBMCs, taken from culture after CMV antigen stimulation. Receptor source: a human donor in good health (CMV status not recorded). Some clones in this sample may be carry-over from other donors' samples.

The chain recombines TRBV3-1 with TRBJ2-5, with TRBD2 as a possible D gene (5 bases). This CDR3 comprises 12 residues. V was trimmed by 4 bases and J by 4 bases, leaving 7 bases between them. Germline lookup yields CDR1 LGHDT and CDR2 YNNKEL (reference sequence). The CDR3 spells CASSPDLETQYF. The CDR3 DNA follows: TGTGCCAGCAGCCCGGACTTAGAGACCCAGTACTTC.

In its sample, this clonotype was seen once. The V gene is TRBV28, the J gene TRBJ1-5, with TRBD1 identical over 7 bases. V gave up 4 bases and J gave up 4 bases; unmatched junction bases: 10. Germline assignment: CDR1 MDHEN and CDR2 SYDVKM. CDR3 size: 16 residues. The CDR3 region is CASSSAGGQINQPQHF. CDR3 coding DNA: TGTGCCAGCAGTTCCGCAGGGGGACAGATAAATCAGCCCCAGCATTTT.

This chain joins TRBV15 and TRBJ2-2; D may be TRBD1 (6 bases). The CDR3 is 16 residues long. Germline lookup yields CDR1 LNHNV and CDR2 YYDKDF (reference sequence). The V end lost 1 base, the J end lost 0 bases, and 9 bases lay between the germline ends. CDR3 coding DNA: TGTGCCACCAGCAGAGTGAGACAGGCGAACACCGGGGAGCTGTTTTTT. The encoded protein is CATSRVRQANTGELFF. Full variable domain (outside the CDR3, taken from reference TRBV15 and TRBJ2-2): DAMVIQNPRYQVTQFGKPVTLSCSQTLNHNVMYWYQQKSSQAPKLLFHYYDKDFNNEADTPDNFQSRRPNTSFCFLDIRSPGLGDTAMYLCATSRVRQANTGELFFGEGSRLTVL.

The rearrangement uses TRBV6-1 and TRBJ1-2, with TRBD1 as a possible D gene (6 bases). CDR1 MNHNS and CDR2 SASEGT come from the germline V gene. The CDR3 extends over 11 amino acids. Between the trimmed V and J ends, which lost 5 bases and 8 bases, there was a span of 9 bases. The CDR3, as DNA: TGTGCCAGCAGTAAGGGGGACGGCTACACCTTC. This translates into CASSKGDGYTF.

As to this clonotype: One end of the junction is discordant with germline, which a read error may explain. The chain recombines TRBV7-6 with TRBJ1-5, with a tentative D call TRBD1 (5 bases). The germline CDR1 and CDR2 sequences are SGHVS and FNYEAQ. This CDR3 spans 13 amino acids. The CDR3 DNA is TGTGTCAGCAGCTTGGGGGGGGTTCAGCCCCAGCATTTT. This translates into CVSSLGGVQPQHF.

This clonotype has only a few counts. The chain joins TRBV12-3 or TRBV12-4 to TRBJ2-7; TRBD1 is a possible D gene (6 bases). Trimming took 2 bases from V and 4 from J, leaving 9 bases between them. This CDR3 has 13 amino acids. CDR3 sequence reads: CASSLTGKYEQYV. CDR3 coding DNA: TGTGCCAGCAGTTTAACAGGGAAGTACGAGCAGTACGTC.

This clonotype was seen a handful of times. The chain joins TRBV12-3 or TRBV12-4 to TRBJ2-2; TRBD2 matches at 12 bases. V trimming: 5 bases; J trimming: 7 bases; junction bases outside the gene matches: 5. The CDR3 runs to 15 residues. The CDR3 DNA reads as TGTGCCAGCAGTCCTAGCGGGGGGGCAATCGGGGAGCTGTTTTTT. Protein product: CASSPSGGAIGELFF.